This T cell receptor (beta chain) was sequenced for a study of T cell changes during pregnancy in multiple sclerosis. Profiling relied on immunoSEQ multiplex PCR, and the TCRdb table lists in-frame clones only, not all of them. The data hold 30,000 to 35,000 clones, with 89% observed a single time. This receptor was identified in a female donor with multiple sclerosis, enrolled in a pregnancy study. Sequences were derived from CD8+ T cells from peripheral blood mononuclear cells, sampled in the second trimester of pregnancy.

DNA of the CDR3: TGTGCCATCAGTGCGGGTCTGCAGGGCTACACCTTC. Residues: CAISAGLQGYTF. This chain uses TRBV10-3 with TRBJ1-2; D call uncertain. The CDR3 extends over 12 amino acids. Germline values: CDR1 ENHRY, CDR2 SYGVKD. V lost 4 bases and J 8 bases, leaving 11 bases between the germline ends.